This T cell receptor (beta chain) is from a study of T cell changes during pregnancy in multiple sclerosis. Profiling relied on immunoSEQ multiplex PCR, and the TCRdb table lists in-frame clones only, not all of them. This table has about 47,000 clones, around 91% appearing once. Germline V gives CDR1 SGHDT, CDR2 YYEEEE. The CDR3 consists of 13 residues. Trimming took 0 bases from V and 6 from J, leaving 9 bases between them. Sequenced here: CD8+ T cells from peripheral blood mononuclear cells, sampled in the second trimester of pregnancy. The V gene is TRBV5-6, the J gene TRBJ1-1; D is possibly TRBD1 (6 bases). This TCR came from a female donor with multiple sclerosis, enrolled in a pregnancy study. The CDR3 DNA reads TGTGCCAGCAGCTTGGGGGAGGGGGCTGAAGCTTTCTTT. It translates to CASSLGEGAEAFF.